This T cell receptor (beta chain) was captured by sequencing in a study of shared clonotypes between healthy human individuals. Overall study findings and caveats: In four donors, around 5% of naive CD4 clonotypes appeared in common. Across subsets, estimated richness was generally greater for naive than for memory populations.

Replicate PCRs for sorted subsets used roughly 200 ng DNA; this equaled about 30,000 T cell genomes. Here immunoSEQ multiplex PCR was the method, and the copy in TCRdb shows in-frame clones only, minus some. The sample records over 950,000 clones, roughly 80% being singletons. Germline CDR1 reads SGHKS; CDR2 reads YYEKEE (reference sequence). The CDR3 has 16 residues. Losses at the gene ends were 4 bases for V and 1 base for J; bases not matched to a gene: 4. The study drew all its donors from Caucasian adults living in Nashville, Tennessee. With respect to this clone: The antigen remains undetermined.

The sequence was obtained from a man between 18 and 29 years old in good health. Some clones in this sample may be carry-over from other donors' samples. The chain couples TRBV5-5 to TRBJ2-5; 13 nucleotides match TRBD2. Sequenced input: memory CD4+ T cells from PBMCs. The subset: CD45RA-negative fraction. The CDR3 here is CASSGGTSGTQETQYF. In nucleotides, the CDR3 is TGTGCCAGCAGCGGCGGGACTAGCGGGACCCAAGAGACCCAGTACTTC. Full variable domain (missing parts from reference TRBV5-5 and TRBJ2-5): DAGVTQSPTHLIKTRGQQVTLRCSPISGHKSVSWYQQVLGQGPQFIFQYYEKEERGRGNFPDRFSARQFPNYSSELNVNALLLGDSALYLCASSGGTSGTQETQYFGPGTRLLVL.